Presented here are 18 T cell receptor beta chains from one specimen sequenced in a study of blood T cell repertoires in COVID-19. Generated by immunoSEQ multiplex PCR, the TCRdb table keeps only in-frame clones and is missing some. The sample consists of some 330,000 clones, under 90% of them appearing once. Source material: PBMCs or T cells enriched from blood (not recorded which). The receptors were gathered from a man aged 25-45 years who had recovered from COVID-19.

This chain uses TRBV5-1 with TRBJ2-5; 9 bases are a match to TRBD1. The CDR3 extends over 14 amino acids. The V segment lost 3 bases and the J segment 4 bases; nucleotides outside the gene matches: 4. Germline loops: CDR1 SGHRS, CDR2 YFSETQ. The CDR3 here is CASSSRTGAETQYF. CDR3 DNA: TGCGCCAGCAGCTCCAGGACAGGGGCAGAGACCCAGTACTTC.

The chain links TRBV7-8 to TRBJ1-1, with a possible D match to TRBD1 (6 bases). V was pared by 6 bases and J by 1 base, with 21 bases between. The CDR3 is made up of 17 amino acids. CDR1 and CDR2 (germline): SGHVS, FQNEAQ. The CDR3 spells CASRTQGYGRGNTEAFF. The CDR3 DNA sequence: TGTGCCAGCAGGACACAGGGCTACGGTCGGGGGAACACTGAAGCTTTCTTT.

The chain joins TRBV11-3 to TRBJ2-5; D remains ambiguous. Germline CDR1 reads SGHNT; CDR2 reads YENEEA. This CDR3 is 12 amino acids long. V gave up 5 bases and J gave up 2 bases, with 6 bases separating them. As DNA, the CDR3 is TGTGCCAGCAGCCCCGGGCAAGAGACCCAGTACTTC. This gives the protein CASSPGQETQYF.

The chain combines TRBV12-3 or TRBV12-4 with TRBJ2-1; 9 nucleotides agree with TRBD1. The CDR3 contains 12 residues. V gave up 8 bases and J gave up 10 bases; unmatched junction bases: 6. The CDR3 region is CASYRGLGEQFF. DNA of the CDR3: TGTGCCAGCTACAGGGGGCTAGGGGAGCAGTTCTTC.

The chain recombines TRBV7-9 with TRBJ2-7; 9 nucleotides align to TRBD2. Germline V lookup: CDR1 SEHNR, CDR2 FQNEAQ (reference sequence). CDR3 length: 18 amino acids. J lost 0 bases, V lost 6 bases, and 15 bases had no gene match. DNA of the CDR3: TGTGCCAGCAGACCCAAAGGGGGCGGGAGGGTCAGCTCCTACGAGCAGTACTTC. It translates to CASRPKGGGRVSSYEQYF.

The V gene is TRBV19, the J gene TRBJ1-3, with D uncertain. The CDR3 sequence is 13 residues long. The germline V gene has CDR1 LNHDA and CDR2 SQIVND (reference sequence). The V gene lost 3 bases and the J gene lost 2 bases, with 5 bases spanning the gap. The CDR3 DNA is TGTGCCAGTAGTATGGCTGCTGGAAACACCATATATTTT. Translation gives CASSMAAGNTIYF.

In nucleotides, the CDR3 is TGTGCCAGCAGCGTGGGCACTTCCTACGAGCAGTACTTC. It translates to CASSVGTSYEQYF. The gene calls are TRBV9 and TRBJ2-7; D gene unclear. V was shortened by 2 bases and J by 1 base, with 7 bases between the two germline ends. Germline lookup yields CDR1 SGDLS and CDR2 YYNGEE. This CDR3 region has 13 residues. Based on the CDR3 plus reference TRBV9 and TRBJ2-7, the full variable domain is DSGVTQTPKHLITATGQRVTLRCSPRSGDLSVYWYQQSLDQGLQFLIQYYNGEERAKGNILERFSAQQFPDLHSELNLSSLELGDSALYFCASSVGTSYEQYFGPGTRLTVT.

This chain joins TRBV5-1 and TRBJ2-7; perhaps TRBD2 as D (6 bases). Germline lookup yields CDR1 SGHRS and CDR2 YFSETQ. The V and J ends lost 4 bases and 2 bases respectively, with 16 bases between them. The CDR3 covers 15 residues. DNA for the CDR3: TGCGCCAGCAGCCCCAATTCCCCGGGAGCCTACGAGCAGTACTTC. This encodes CASSPNSPGAYEQYF.

J is TRBJ1-2 and V is TRBV2, with D tentatively TRBD1 (6 bases). Trimming took 8 bases from V and 4 from J, leaving 17 bases between them. Germline CDR1 and CDR2: SNHLY and FYNNEI. The CDR3 consists of 14 residues. The CDR3 DNA reads as TGTGCCAGCCCTCCGGACAGTCCCCTCTATGGCTACACCTTC. It specifies CASPPDSPLYGYTF. The full variable domain, with the rest looked up from reference TRBV2 and TRBJ1-2, is EPEVTQTPSHQVTQMGQEVILRCVPISNHLYFYWYRQILGQKVEFLVSFYNNEISEKSEIFDDQFSVERPDGSNFTLKIRSTKLEDSAMYFCASPPDSPLYGYTFGSGTRLTVV.

The chain recombines TRBV11-2 with TRBJ2-1; TRBD2 matches at 11 bases. The CDR3 contains 16 residues. Trimming took 4 bases from V and 2 from J; bases not matched to a gene: 4. In germline, CDR1 is SGHAT, CDR2 FQNNGV. This CDR3 is CASSSILAGAYNEQFF. CDR3 DNA: TGTGCCAGCAGCTCGATACTAGCGGGGGCCTACAATGAGCAGTTCTTC.

The chain links TRBV7-9 to TRBJ1-3; no reliable D call. V lost 2 bases and J lost 6, with 5 bases in between. The CDR3 extends over 12 amino acids. Germline V gene sequence: CDR1 SEHNR, CDR2 FQNEAQ (reference sequence). The DNA for the CDR3 is TGTGCCAGCAGCTTATCCGTAAACACCATATATTTT. This translates into CASSLSVNTIYF.

This chain uses TRBV19 with TRBJ1-4; D unresolved. CDR3 size: 14 residues. V was cut by 6 bases and J by 0 bases, with 8 bases left in between. Germline V gene sequence: CDR1 LNHDA, CDR2 SQIVND (reference sequence). Here the CDR3 reads CASRARATNEKLFF. CDR3 DNA sequence: TGTGCCAGTAGAGCTCGTGCAACTAATGAAAAACTGTTTTTT.

The gene calls are TRBV5-1 and TRBJ2-3; 7 bases fit TRBD2. The ends lost 3 bases at V and 0 bases at J; junction bases unmatched: 4. The CDR3 length is 15 residues. Germline loops: CDR1 SGHRS, CDR2 YFSETQ. CDR3 in DNA: TGCGCCAGCAGCTGGGGAGGGACTAGCACAGATACGCAGTATTTT. This codes for CASSWGGTSTDTQYF.

The chain recombines TRBV9 with TRBJ2-2; TRBD2 matches at 9 bases. CDR3 length: 17 residues. CDR1 is SGDLS and CDR2 is YYNGEE in the germline V gene. V shed 3 bases and J 2 bases; nucleotides not matched to a gene: 8. The CDR3 nucleotides read TGTGCCAGCAGCGCACCCATAGCGGGGGATAACACCGGGGAGCTGTTTTTT. Its translation is CASSAPIAGDNTGELFF. The whole variable domain, filled in from reference TRBV9 and TRBJ2-2, reads DSGVTQTPKHLITATGQRVTLRCSPRSGDLSVYWYQQSLDQGLQFLIQYYNGEERAKGNILERFSAQQFPDLHSELNLSSLELGDSALYFCASSAPIAGDNTGELFFGEGSRLTVL.

This chain links TRBV13 with TRBJ1-1; D is ambiguous. Germline CDR1 PRHDT, CDR2 FYEKMQ (reference sequence). Between the trimmed V and J ends, which lost 5 bases and 6 bases, there was a span of 7 bases. The CDR3 runs 11 residues. DNA of the CDR3: TGTGCCAGCAGCCACGGTCCTGAAGCTTTCTTT. Translated: CASSHGPEAFF.

CDR3 coding DNA: TGTGCCAGCAGCAAAGTCGGAGGTTCTGGGGCCAACGTCCTGACTTTC. Encoded protein: CASSKVGGSGANVLTF. This sequence joins TRBV21-1 and TRBJ2-6; the D call of TRBD2 is as the table states it, not checked on the DNA. TRBV21-1 is assigned pseudogene status. The CDR3 extends over 16 amino acids.

This clone has only a few counts. The chain joins TRBV30 to TRBJ1-5; 8 bases align to TRBD1. Germline loops: CDR1 GTSNPN, CDR2 SVGIG (reference sequence). This CDR3 has 13 amino acids. With V trimmed by 3 bases and J by 6 bases, 4 bases remained unmatched. In DNA, the CDR3 is TGTGCCTGGAGCGCCCAGGGGGCTCAGCCCCAGCATTTT. Encoded protein: CAWSAQGAQPQHF.

The J gene is TRBJ2-6, the V gene TRBV20-1, with D perhaps matching TRBD2 (6 bases). The CDR3 contains 14 residues. Germline assignment: CDR1 DFQATT and CDR2 SNEGSKA (reference sequence). The V end was cut by 3 bases, the J end by 4 bases, with 10 bases between. CDR3 sequence (DNA): TGCAGTGCTAGTGCGGGGTACGGGGCCAACGTCCTGACTTTC. This gives the protein CSASAGYGANVLTF.